This T cell receptor beta chain was captured by sequencing in a study of T-cell memory formation after mild COVID-19. TCRdb reprocessed the 5' RACE reads with MiXCR, giving one entry per CDR3 protein. The sample consists of approximately 350,000 distinct CDR3 sequences, about an eighth of them appearing once. CDR3 length equals 16 residues. Germline V gene data show CDR1 as SGHRS and CDR2 as YFSETQ. Losses at the gene ends were 4 bases for V and 0 bases for J; bases not matched to a gene: 9. There are many counts of this clonotype. The TCR was taken from a man between 18 and 35 years old who had mild COVID-19 (a few samples of this study predate the infection). Cell type and time point are not known. The chain carries TRBV5-1 and TRBJ1-2; TRBD1 matches at 7 bases. Sequenced sample: PBMCs or a T cell subset sorted from them (not recorded which). The CDR3 loop reads CASSPEGAIANYGYTF. CDR3 nucleotide sequence: TGCGCCAGCAGCCCCGAGGGGGCAATAGCTAACTATGGCTACACCTTC.